These 27 T cell receptor beta chains came from one sample sequenced in a study of CD8 T cells in ankylosing spondylitis. One entry per CDR3 protein results from TCRdb running MiXCR on the 5' RACE reads. The sample lists 200,000 to 300,000 distinct CDR3 sequences, about 24% occurring once. The sample consisted of blood, either unsorted or a sorted T cell fraction (not recorded which). All receptors come from a male donor with ankylosing spondylitis or in good health (not recorded which).

This clonotype was observed a few times. The chain recombines TRBV5-1 with TRBJ2-1; D remains unclear. CDR1 and CDR2 from the germline V gene are SGHRS and YFSETQ. V gave up 7 bases and J gave up 10 bases, with 6 bases separating them. CDR3 length equals 9 residues. CDR3 bases: TGCGCCAGCGTTTACGAGCAGTTCTTC. Residues: CASVYEQFF.

In its sample, this clonotype was seen a few times. V usage is TRBV20-1 and J usage is TRBJ2-5; the match to TRBD2 covers 14 bases. CDR3 length equals 17 residues. CDR1 DFQATT and CDR2 SNEGSKA come from the germline V gene (reference sequence). The V segment lost 5 bases and the J segment 5 bases; nucleotides outside the gene matches: 13. The DNA of the CDR3 is TGCAGTGCTGAAGGGACTAGCGGGGGAACCCGGCGGGAGACCCAGTACTTC. Encoded protein: CSAEGTSGGTRRETQYF.

The chain combines TRBV6-1 with TRBJ2-5; D remains ambiguous. V dropped 7 bases and J dropped 1 base, with 19 bases sitting between them. The CDR3 sequence is 16 residues long. Germline V gives CDR1 MNHNS, CDR2 SASEGT. CDR3 region: CASTPRYRRFQETQYF. The CDR3 DNA reads TGTGCCAGCACCCCCCGCTACCGCCGATTCCAAGAGACCCAGTACTTC.

This clonotype appeared a single time. This chain uses TRBV5-5 with TRBJ1-1, with 8 bases identical to TRBD1. The CDR3 loop spans 17 amino acids. The J segment lost 1 base and the V segment lost 2 bases, leaving 10 bases of the junction unmatched. Germline-derived CDR1 and CDR2 are SGHKS and YYEKEE (reference sequence). CDR3 in DNA: TGTGCCAGCAGCTTACGCGGACAGGGAGGACGGAACACTGAAGCTTTCTTT. Translating gives CASSLRGQGGRNTEAFF.

This clonotype occurred once. The chain couples TRBV9 to TRBJ2-2, with D tentatively TRBD2 (6 bases). Germline CDR1 SGDLS, CDR2 YYNGEE. The CDR3 is 15 residues long. The ends were cut back, 4 bases at V and 5 bases at J, with 15 bases in the middle. The CDR3 loop is CASSPRGAGTGELFF. CDR3 bases: TGTGCCAGCAGCCCCCGGGGCGCGGGGACCGGGGAGCTGTTTTTT.

The rearrangement uses TRBV5-4 and TRBJ2-1; 9 bases agree with TRBD2. This CDR3 contains 17 residues. The V gene's germline CDR1 is SGHNT and CDR2 YYREEE (reference sequence). J was trimmed by 6 bases and V by 0 bases; bases with no gene match: 10. CDR3 sequence reads: CASSLVPIAGAFNEQFF. As DNA, the CDR3 is TGTGCCAGCAGCTTGGTCCCCATAGCGGGGGCTTTCAATGAGCAGTTCTTC. The full variable domain, its missing parts supplied by reference TRBV5-4 and TRBJ2-1, is ETGVTQSPTHLIKTRGQQVTLRCSSQSGHNTVSWYQQALGQGPQFIFQYYREEENGRGNFPPRFSGLQFPNYSSELNVNALELDDSALYLCASSLVPIAGAFNEQFFGPGTRLTVL.

CDR3: CASSKGRTGVRSPLHF. DNA of the CDR3: TGTGCCAGCAGCAAGGGGCGGACAGGGGTTCGGTCACCCCTCCACTTT. The V call is TRBV21-1, the J call TRBJ1-6; TRBD1, the table's D call, was not compared with the DNA. TRBV21-1 is described as a pseudogene. The CDR3 spans 16 residues.

This clonotype appeared many times. The genes are TRBV3-1 and TRBJ1-2, with 11 bases lining up with TRBD1. The CDR3 is 15 residues long. With 4 bases clipped from V and 6 bases from J, the junction kept 7 bases outside the gene matches. Germline CDR1 LGHDT, CDR2 YNNKEL (reference sequence). The CDR3 nucleotides read TGTGCCAGCAGCCGGGACAGGGGGAAAGGTCATGGCTACACCTTC. It codes for CASSRDRGKGHGYTF.

The gene calls are TRBV28 and TRBJ2-5; the D gene is possibly TRBD2 (6 bases). V lost 6 bases and J lost 1, with 12 bases in between. The CDR3 sequence is 14 residues long. The germline V gene has CDR1 MDHEN and CDR2 SYDVKM. CDR3 nucleotide sequence: TGTGCCAGCAGCGTGCCGGGGGTCCAAGAGACCCAGTACTTC. It specifies CASSVPGVQETQYF.

The rearrangement uses TRBV2 and TRBJ2-6, with D perhaps matching TRBD1 or TRBD2 (6 bases each). This CDR3 is 18 amino acids long. Germline V lookup: CDR1 SNHLY, CDR2 FYNNEI. Trimming shortened V by 8 bases and J by 0 bases, and 20 bases separated the two germline ends. The CDR3 loop is CASGGLQGGYSGANVLTF. CDR3 DNA: TGTGCCAGCGGAGGTTTACAGGGAGGCTACTCTGGGGCCAACGTCCTGACTTTC.

At least ten counts were recorded for this clonotype. The chain combines TRBV2 with TRBJ2-3; a weak D match, TRBD2 (6 bases). Germline loops: CDR1 SNHLY, CDR2 FYNNEI. This CDR3 has 14 amino acids. Trimming removed 8 bases at V and 4 bases at J, with 16 bases between. DNA of the CDR3: TGTGCCAGCTCCCACGGGGAGGCGTCAGATACGCAGTATTTT. This codes for CASSHGEASDTQYF.

J is TRBJ2-5 and V is TRBV6-1, with 10 bases that match TRBD2. This CDR3 is built from 17 residues. Germline V gene data show CDR1 as MNHNS and CDR2 as SASEGT. V was pared by 0 bases and J by 6 bases, with 10 bases of the junction left unmatched. The CDR3 is CASSEARASGGVQTQYF. The CDR3, as DNA: TGTGCCAGCAGTGAAGCGCGGGCTAGCGGGGGTGTTCAGACCCAGTACTTC.

This clonotype was detected ten times or more. The chain carries TRBV11-2 and TRBJ2-1; tentatively, D is TRBD2 (6 bases). Trimming cost V 3 bases and J 1 base, with 13 bases left between them. Germline CDR1 and CDR2: SGHAT and FQNNGV. The CDR3 sequence is 16 residues long. Here the CDR3 reads CASSFGGEASYNEQFF. For the CDR3, the DNA is TGTGCCAGCAGCTTTGGAGGGGAAGCTTCCTACAATGAGCAGTTCTTC.

The chain recombines TRBV20-1 with TRBJ2-3, with D possibly being TRBD1 or TRBD2 (6 bases each). Germline lookup yields CDR1 DFQATT and CDR2 SNEGSKA (reference sequence). CDR3 length: 14 residues. Trimming stripped 3 bases from V and 4 bases from J, with 14 bases between. The CDR3 here is CSARPGGLSDTQYF. The CDR3 DNA reads TGCAGTGCTAGGCCCGGGGGCCTCTCAGATACGCAGTATTTT.

J is TRBJ2-5 and V is TRBV20-1; TRBD1 is a possible D gene (6 bases). The CDR3 extends over 15 amino acids. V shed 4 bases and J shed 5 bases, with 20 bases lying between them. Germline assignment: CDR1 DFQATT and CDR2 SNEGSKA (reference sequence). The CDR3 DNA reads as TGCAGTGCTACCCCCGTGGCAGGGGTAGGGGAGACCCAGTACTTC. This codes for CSATPVAGVGETQYF.

This clonotype was recorded a few times. The chain recombines TRBV6-1 with TRBJ2-5; D is tentatively TRBD1 or TRBD2 (5 bases each). Between the trimmed V and J ends, which lost 7 bases and 4 bases, there was a span of 16 bases. Germline V gene sequence: CDR1 MNHNS, CDR2 SASEGT. This CDR3 comprises 14 residues. CDR3: CASTEPGTGETQYF. CDR3 DNA sequence: TGTGCCAGCACCGAACCAGGGACGGGAGAGACCCAGTACTTC.

The gene calls are TRBV12-3 or TRBV12-4 and TRBJ2-5, with 8 bases that match TRBD1. The ends lost 5 bases at V and 0 bases at J; junction bases unmatched: 11. This CDR3 has 17 residues. CDR3 DNA sequence: TGTGCCAGCAGTCCCTTCGGACAGGGCAAACACCAAGAGACCCAGTACTTC. Its translation: CASSPFGQGKHQETQYF.

This clonotype has ten or more counts. V usage is TRBV9 and J usage is TRBJ2-7, with D possibly TRBD2 on 5 matching bases. The germline V gene has CDR1 SGDLS and CDR2 YYNGEE. The length of the CDR3 is 13 residues. V lost 0 bases and J lost 7, with 11 bases in between. The CDR3 sequence is CASSVDPGLEQYF. CDR3 bases: TGTGCCAGCAGCGTAGATCCGGGATTGGAGCAGTACTTC. Full variable domain (missing parts from reference TRBV9 and TRBJ2-7): DSGVTQTPKHLITATGQRVTLRCSPRSGDLSVYWYQQSLDQGLQFLIQYYNGEERAKGNILERFSAQQFPDLHSELNLSSLELGDSALYFCASSVDPGLEQYFGPGTRLTVT.

The gene calls are TRBV12-3 or TRBV12-4 and TRBJ1-5, with a weak D call TRBD1 (5 bases). The CDR3 length is 13 residues. V was pared by 6 bases and J by 2 bases, with 8 bases between. The CDR3 coding sequence is TGTGCCAGCAGCCCAGGGCGCAATCAGCCCCAGCATTTT. Its translation: CASSPGRNQPQHF.

V is TRBV15 and J is TRBJ2-1; 12 bases are shared with TRBD2. CDR1 and CDR2 (germline): LNHNV, YYDKDF (reference sequence). The V segment lost 6 bases and the J segment 5 bases; nucleotides outside the gene matches: 2. The CDR3 extends over 14 amino acids. The CDR3 DNA follows: TGTGCCACCAGTCTAGCGGGGGGGGACAATGAGCAGTTCTTC. This encodes CATSLAGGDNEQFF.

This clonotype was seen at least ten times. The V call is TRBV6-5, the J call TRBJ1-2; 10 nucleotides line up with TRBD1. CDR3 size: 16 residues. From germline, CDR1 is MNHEY and CDR2 SVGAGI. Trimming cost V 2 bases and J 5 bases; bases outside gene matches: 8. The CDR3 DNA is TGTGCCAGCAGTTACCTGAGGACAGGGGGAATGTATGGCTACACCTTC. Encoded protein: CASSYLRTGGMYGYTF.

The chain employs TRBV11-2 and TRBJ1-6; D unclear. V gave up 3 bases and J gave up 7 bases, with 13 bases separating them. Germline CDR1 and CDR2: SGHAT and FQNNGV. The CDR3 sequence is 15 residues long. The chain's CDR3 is CASSFKGILNSPLHF. In DNA, the CDR3 is TGTGCCAGCAGCTTCAAGGGAATTCTAAATTCACCCCTCCACTTT.

In its sample, this clonotype was seen many times. This sequence joins TRBV28 and TRBJ1-1, with TRBD1 identical over 7 bases. Germline values: CDR1 MDHEN, CDR2 SYDVKM. Trimming cost V 5 bases and J 5 bases; bases outside gene matches: 8. This CDR3 is built from 14 residues. CDR3 protein: CASSVKTGITEAFF. DNA for the CDR3: TGTGCCAGCAGTGTGAAGACAGGGATAACTGAAGCTTTCTTT.

This clonotype occurred a few times. The chain joins TRBV6-1 to TRBJ1-2; TRBD1 might be the D (6 bases). V was trimmed by 6 bases and J by 2 bases, leaving 13 bases between them. CDR3 length: 14 residues. Germline lookup yields CDR1 MNHNS and CDR2 SASEGT. The CDR3 bases are TGTGCCAGCAGGATGGGGGGGCAAAACTATGGCTACACCTTC. Translation gives CASRMGGQNYGYTF.

V usage is TRBV12-3 or TRBV12-4 and J usage is TRBJ2-3; perhaps TRBD1 as D (6 bases). Deletions cut 8 bases from V and 6 bases from J, with 18 bases between. This CDR3 comprises 14 residues. The CDR3 spells CASDHMGARDTQYF. The CDR3 DNA is TGTGCCAGCGACCACATGGGGGCCAGGGATACGCAGTATTTT.

This clonotype is a singleton in its sample. The chain has TRBV18 and TRBJ1-5; D remains ambiguous. The CDR3 runs 12 residues. Looked up from germline, CDR1 is KGHSH and CDR2 is LQKENI. V dropped 5 bases and J dropped 14 bases, with 16 bases sitting between them. The CDR3 DNA reads as TGTGCCAGCTCAGAAGACCTAGACCCTAAGCATTTT. Its protein is CASSEDLDPKHF.

This chain connects TRBV7-3 to TRBJ2-5; 7 bases are shared with TRBD1. Germline lookup yields CDR1 SGHTA and CDR2 FQGTGA. This CDR3 has 17 amino acids. After removal of 5 bases from V and 3 bases from J, the junction contained 15 bases not matched to a gene. As DNA, the CDR3 is TGTGCCAGCAGCCAATCGACAGGGCGTCTAGTCGAAGAGACCCAGTACTTC. The encoded protein is CASSQSTGRLVEETQYF.